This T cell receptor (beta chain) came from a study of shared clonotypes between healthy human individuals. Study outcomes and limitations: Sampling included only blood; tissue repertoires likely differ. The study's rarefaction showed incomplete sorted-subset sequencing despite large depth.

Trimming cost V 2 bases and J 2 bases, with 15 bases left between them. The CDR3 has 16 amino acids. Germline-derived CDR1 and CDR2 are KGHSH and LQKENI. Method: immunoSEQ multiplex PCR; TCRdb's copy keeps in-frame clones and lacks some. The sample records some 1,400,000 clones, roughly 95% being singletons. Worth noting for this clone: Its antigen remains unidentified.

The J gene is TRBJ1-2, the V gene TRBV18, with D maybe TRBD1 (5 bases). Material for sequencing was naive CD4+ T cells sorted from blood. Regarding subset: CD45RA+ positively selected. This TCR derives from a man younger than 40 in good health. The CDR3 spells CASSPRSDRTNYGYTF. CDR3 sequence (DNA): TGTGCCAGCTCACCAAGGTCCGACAGAACAAACTATGGCTACACCTTC.